This paragraph covers one TCR beta chain sequence. The antigen remains undetermined. Genomic DNA constituted the template upon which TCR beta VDJ and CDR3 profiling was performed. TCRdb redid the calling of the reads with MiXCR, one entry per CDR3 protein. The sample consists of roughly 420,000 distinct CDR3 sequences, around 68% of them appearing once. The sample originates from a study of CD8+CD57+ T cells in acquired aplastic anemia. Overall study context: Sorted CD4+ and CD8+ cells yielded DNA averaging around 3.2 ug.

V was trimmed by 7 bases and J by 0 bases, leaving 7 bases between them. CDR1 and CDR2 (germline): ENHRY, SYGVKD. The CDR3 runs 13 residues. Broader study findings: Levels of CD8+ Simpson's diversity were not significantly distinct in patients versus controls. Between patients and controls, approximately 29 CD8+ CDR3 sequences were found in common.

This chain links TRBV10-3 with TRBJ1-3, with D possibly matching TRBD1 (6 bases). This clonotype was sampled from a human donor in good health, serving as a control. Specimen: sorted CD4+, CD8+, or CD8+CD57+ T cells (not recorded which) from PBMCs. CDR3 sequence reads: CAITGASGNTIYF. The CDR3 DNA follows: TGTGCCATCACAGGGGCCTCTGGAAACACCATATATTTT.